A single sample gave rise to the 14 T cell receptor beta chains below, sequenced in a study of T cell repertoires in cytomegalovirus infection. TCRdb independently ran MiXCR on the reads; one entry per CDR3 protein. The sample has more than 150,000 distinct CDR3 sequences; around 22% are singletons. Material for sequencing was PBMCs. All receptors come from a human donor in good health (CMV status not recorded). Some clones in this sample may be carry-over from other donors' samples.

This clonotype was counted a few times. The CDR3 DNA follows: TGTGCCAGCAGCTTAGGTGGTAATCCTAACTATGGCTACACCTTC. This codes for CASSLGGNPNYGYTF. The chain couples TRBV7-9 to TRBJ1-2, with no clear D. CDR1 SEHNR and CDR2 FQNEAQ come from the germline V gene (reference sequence). The CDR3 has 15 amino acids. Trimming cost V 1 base and J 0 bases, with 9 bases left between them.

This clonotype came up a few times. This chain uses TRBV12-3 or TRBV12-4 with TRBJ2-6, with TRBD1 matching over 7 bases. The CDR3 is made up of 17 amino acids. V shed 3 bases and J 4 bases; nucleotides not matched to a gene: 9. CDR3 loop: CASSFLGQTNGANVLTF. In DNA form, the CDR3 reads TGTGCCAGCAGTTTCCTGGGACAGACGAACGGGGCCAACGTCCTGACTTTC.

This chain links TRBV28 with TRBJ2-1; tentatively, D is TRBD2 (5 bases). The CDR3 extends over 12 amino acids. Germline lookup yields CDR1 MDHEN and CDR2 SYDVKM. V was shortened by 1 base and J by 13 bases, with 11 bases between the two germline ends. The CDR3 is CASSLFGMDQFF. Written as DNA, the CDR3 is TGTGCCAGCAGTTTATTCGGGATGGACCAGTTCTTC.

This clonotype turned up a few times. The V call is TRBV28, the J call TRBJ2-1; D uncertain. From germline, CDR1 is MDHEN and CDR2 SYDVKM. The CDR3 totals 13 residues. V lost 7 bases, J lost 5 bases, and 12 bases lay in between. CDR3 sequence: CASNRVRHNEQFF. CDR3 in DNA: TGTGCCAGCAACCGCGTACGGCACAATGAGCAGTTCTTC.

Comment on this clonotype: A much bigger clone sits one base away, suggesting this may be a read error. The chain recombines TRBV7-2 with TRBJ2-3, with TRBD2 matching over 8 bases. Germline CDR1 and CDR2: SGHTA and FQGNSA. The trim removed 7 bases at V and 2 bases at J, leaving 2 bases unmatched. The CDR3 sequence is 13 residues long. The CDR3 DNA is TGTGCCAGCACGCGGGGGGCCACAGATACGCAGTATTTT. Translating it yields CASTRGATDTQYF.

This clonotype was detected ten times or more. The J gene is TRBJ2-7, the V gene TRBV7-6; D is unclear. This CDR3 is 13 amino acids long. The V and J ends lost 0 bases and 3 bases respectively, with 6 bases between them. Germline assignment: CDR1 SGHVS and CDR2 FNYEAQ. CDR3 sequence reads: CASSLAEIYEQYF. In nucleotides, the CDR3 is TGTGCCAGCAGCTTAGCTGAAATCTACGAGCAGTACTTC.

To note about this clonotype: An end of the junction differs from the germline gene, which may be a read error. The CDR3 here is CAGSLLQEDNEQFF. CDR3 bases: TGTGCCGGCAGCCTCCTGCAGGAGGACAATGAGCAGTTCTTC. The rearrangement links TRBV4-2 to TRBJ2-1; a weak D match, TRBD2 (5 bases). CDR1 is LGHNA, CDR2 YNFKEQ, per germline. The CDR3 totals 14 residues.

This clonotype was seen more than once but under ten times. The chain combines TRBV7-6 with TRBJ2-3; unclear D gene. CDR1 SGHVS and CDR2 FNYEAQ come from the germline V gene. CDR3 length equals 14 residues. V lost 9 bases to trimming and J lost 2 bases, with 15 bases between them. The CDR3 loop reads CASDPRYFTDTQYF. The CDR3 nucleotides read TGTGCCAGTGACCCTCGGTACTTCACAGATACGCAGTATTTT.

At least ten counts were recorded for this clonotype. This chain connects TRBV7-2 to TRBJ1-1; D is undetermined. The CDR3 is made up of 14 amino acids. CDR1 SGHTA and CDR2 FQGNSA come from the germline V gene. Trimming removed 4 bases at V and 4 bases at J, with 13 bases between. The DNA for the CDR3 is TGTGCCAGCAGCTCAACGCGAGGAATCACTGAAGCTTTCTTT. It is translated as CASSSTRGITEAFF.

This clonotype occurred a few times. V and J are TRBV27 and TRBJ1-1; unclear D gene. The CDR3 loop spans 13 amino acids. Germline assignment: CDR1 MNHEY and CDR2 SMNVEV (reference sequence). V was pared by 2 bases and J by 4 bases, with 8 bases between. The CDR3 sequence: CASSLRPSTEAFF. The DNA for the CDR3 is TGTGCCAGCAGTTTACGGCCATCCACTGAAGCTTTCTTT.

V is TRBV5-6 and J is TRBJ2-7; a weak D match, TRBD1 (5 bases). V was clipped by 4 bases and J by 1 base, with 12 bases between them. This CDR3 contains 14 residues. Germline CDR1 reads SGHDT; CDR2 reads YYEEEE. CDR3 nucleotide sequence: TGTGCCAGCAGCGTAACAGGATCATCCTACGAGCAGTACTTC. This translates into CASSVTGSSYEQYF. The entire variable domain, with the rest obtained from reference TRBV5-6 and TRBJ2-7, is as follows: DAGVTQSPTHLIKTRGQQVTLRCSPKSGHDTVSWYQQALGQGPQFIFQYYEEEERQRGNFPDRFSGHQFPNYSSELNVNALLLGDSALYLCASSVTGSSYEQYFGPGTRLTVT.

The genes are TRBV29-1 and TRBJ1-1; D call uncertain. The germline CDR1 and CDR2 sequences are SQVTM and ANQGSEA. This CDR3 has 11 residues. V was pared by 6 bases and J by 3 bases, with 8 bases between. Here the CDR3 DNA reads TGCAGCGTCGGTATGGACACTGAAGCTTTCTTT. It translates to CSVGMDTEAFF. The full variable domain, with the rest looked up from reference TRBV29-1 and TRBJ1-1, is SAVISQKPSRDICQRGTSLTIQCQVDSQVTMMFWYRQQPGQSLTLIATANQGSEATYESGFVIDKFPISRPNLTFSTLTVSNMSPEDSSIYLCSVGMDTEAFFGQGTRLTVV.

A note on this clonotype: One junction end disagrees with the germline gene, perhaps due to a read error. This chain links TRBV5-6 with TRBJ1-2; the D gene is possibly TRBD1 (6 bases). The CDR3 spans 15 residues. Germline V CDR1 and CDR2: SGHDT, YYEEEE. The chain's CDR3 is CASSSTRTDNYGYIF. In DNA, the CDR3 is TGTGCCAGCAGTTCGACACGGACAGATAACTATGGCTACATCTTC.

The gene calls are TRBV28 and TRBJ2-7; D remains unclear. Germline V CDR1 and CDR2: MDHEN, SYDVKM. V dropped 1 base and J dropped 5 bases, with 6 bases sitting between them. The CDR3 is 12 residues long. The CDR3 coding sequence is TGTGCCAGCAGTTTATTTTTAGACGAGCAGTACTTC. Translating gives CASSLFLDEQYF. The full variable domain, its missing parts supplied by reference TRBV28 and TRBJ2-7, is DVKVTQSSRYLVKRTGEKVFLECVQDMDHENMFWYRQDPGLGLRLIYFSYDVKMKEKGDIPEGYSVSREKKERFSLILESASTNQTSMYLCASSLFLDEQYFGPGTRLTVT.